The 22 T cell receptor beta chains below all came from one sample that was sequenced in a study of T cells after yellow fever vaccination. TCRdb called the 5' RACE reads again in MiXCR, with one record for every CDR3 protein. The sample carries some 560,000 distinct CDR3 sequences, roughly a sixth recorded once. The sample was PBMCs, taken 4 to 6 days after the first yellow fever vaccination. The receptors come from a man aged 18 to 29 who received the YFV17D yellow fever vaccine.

This chain's CDR3 is CASSPIGTVNTEAFF. The CDR3 DNA is TGCGCCAGCAGCCCCATCGGGACAGTGAACACTGAAGCTTTCTTT. The chain is built from TRBV4-1 and TRBJ1-1; TRBD1 matches at 7 bases. J gave up 0 bases and V 4 bases, and 5 bases lay outside the gene matches. Germline assignment: CDR1 MGHRA and CDR2 YSYEKL. CDR3 length: 15 residues.

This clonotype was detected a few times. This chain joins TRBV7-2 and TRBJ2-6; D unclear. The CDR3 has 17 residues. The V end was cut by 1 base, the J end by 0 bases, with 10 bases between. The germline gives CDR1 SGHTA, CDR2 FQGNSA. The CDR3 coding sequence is TGTGCCAGCAGCTTAGGAAGCGTCAACTCTGGGGCCAACGTCCTGACTTTC. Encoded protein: CASSLGSVNSGANVLTF.

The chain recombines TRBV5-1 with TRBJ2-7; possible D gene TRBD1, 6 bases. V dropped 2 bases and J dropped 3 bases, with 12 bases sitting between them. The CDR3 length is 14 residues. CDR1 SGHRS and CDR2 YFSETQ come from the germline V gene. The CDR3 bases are TGCGCCAGCAGCTTTTCGACAGGTAACTACGAGCAGTACGTC. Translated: CASSFSTGNYEQYV.

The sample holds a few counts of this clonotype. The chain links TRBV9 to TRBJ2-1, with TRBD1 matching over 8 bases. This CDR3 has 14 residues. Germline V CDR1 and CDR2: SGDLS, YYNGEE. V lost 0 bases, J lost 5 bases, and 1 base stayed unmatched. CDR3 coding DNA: TGTGCCAGCAGCGTAGCGGGACAGGACAATGAGCAGTTCTTC. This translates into CASSVAGQDNEQFF.

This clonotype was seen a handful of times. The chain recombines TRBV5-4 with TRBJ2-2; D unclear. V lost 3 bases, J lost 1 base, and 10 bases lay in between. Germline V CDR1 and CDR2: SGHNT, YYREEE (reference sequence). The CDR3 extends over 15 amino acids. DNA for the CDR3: TGTGCCAGCAGCTCGAGGACCGTGAACACCGGGGAGCTGTTTTTT. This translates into CASSSRTVNTGELFF.

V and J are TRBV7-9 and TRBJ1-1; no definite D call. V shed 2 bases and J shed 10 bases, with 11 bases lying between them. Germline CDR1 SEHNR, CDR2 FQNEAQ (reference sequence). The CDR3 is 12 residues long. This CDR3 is CASSLWGSGAFF. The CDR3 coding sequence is TGTGCCAGCAGCTTATGGGGAAGCGGAGCTTTCTTT.

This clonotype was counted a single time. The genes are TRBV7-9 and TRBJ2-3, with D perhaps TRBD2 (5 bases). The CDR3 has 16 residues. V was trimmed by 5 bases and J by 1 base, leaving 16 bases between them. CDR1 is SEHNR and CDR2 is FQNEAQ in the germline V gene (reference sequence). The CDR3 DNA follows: TGTGCCAGCAGCCCTAGCCGGGGTAGTGGCACAGATACGCAGTATTTT. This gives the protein CASSPSRGSGTDTQYF.

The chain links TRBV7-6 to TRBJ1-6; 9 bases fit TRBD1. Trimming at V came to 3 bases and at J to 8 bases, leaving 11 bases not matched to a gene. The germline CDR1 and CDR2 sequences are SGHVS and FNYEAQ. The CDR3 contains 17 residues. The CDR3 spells CASSLRTGTGFYSPLHF. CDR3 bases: TGTGCCAGCAGCTTGCGTACCGGGACAGGGTTTTATTCACCCCTCCACTTT.

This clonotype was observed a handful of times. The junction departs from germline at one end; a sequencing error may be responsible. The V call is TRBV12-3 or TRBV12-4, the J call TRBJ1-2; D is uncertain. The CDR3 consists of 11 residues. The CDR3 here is CASSGMDADAF. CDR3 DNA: TGTGCCAGCAGTGGGATGGACGCAGATGCCTTC.

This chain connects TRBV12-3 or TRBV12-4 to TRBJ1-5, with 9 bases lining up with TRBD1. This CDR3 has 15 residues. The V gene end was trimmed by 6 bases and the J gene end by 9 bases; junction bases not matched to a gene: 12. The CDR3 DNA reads TGTGCCAGCAGCCAGGACAGGGGTATAATCTGGCCCCAGCATTTT. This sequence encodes CASSQDRGIIWPQHF.

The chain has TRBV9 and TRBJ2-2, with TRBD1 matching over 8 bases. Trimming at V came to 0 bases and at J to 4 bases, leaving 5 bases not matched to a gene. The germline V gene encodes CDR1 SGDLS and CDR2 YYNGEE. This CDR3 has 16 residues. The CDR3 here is CASSVAGQGSTGELFF. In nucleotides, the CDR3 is TGTGCCAGCAGCGTAGCCGGACAGGGAAGCACCGGGGAGCTGTTTTTT.

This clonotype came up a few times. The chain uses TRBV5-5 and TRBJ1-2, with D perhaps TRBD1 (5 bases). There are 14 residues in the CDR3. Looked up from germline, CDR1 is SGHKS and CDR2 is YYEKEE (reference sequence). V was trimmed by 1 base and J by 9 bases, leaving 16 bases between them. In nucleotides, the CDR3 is TGTGCCAGCAGCTTGAATCTAGGGGCAGTTCGCTACACCTTC. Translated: CASSLNLGAVRYTF.

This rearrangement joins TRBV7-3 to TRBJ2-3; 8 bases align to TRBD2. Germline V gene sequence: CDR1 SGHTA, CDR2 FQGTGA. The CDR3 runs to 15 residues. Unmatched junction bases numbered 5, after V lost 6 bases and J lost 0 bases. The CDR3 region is CASRSGGGSTDTQYF. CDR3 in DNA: TGTGCCAGCAGGTCCGGCGGGGGGAGCACAGATACGCAGTATTTT.

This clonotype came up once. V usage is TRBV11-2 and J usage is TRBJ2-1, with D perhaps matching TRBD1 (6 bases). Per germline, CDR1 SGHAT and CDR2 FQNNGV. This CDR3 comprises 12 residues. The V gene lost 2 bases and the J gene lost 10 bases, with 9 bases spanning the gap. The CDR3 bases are TGTGCCAGCAGCTTATTGGGGACAGAGCAGTTCTTC. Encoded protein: CASSLLGTEQFF.

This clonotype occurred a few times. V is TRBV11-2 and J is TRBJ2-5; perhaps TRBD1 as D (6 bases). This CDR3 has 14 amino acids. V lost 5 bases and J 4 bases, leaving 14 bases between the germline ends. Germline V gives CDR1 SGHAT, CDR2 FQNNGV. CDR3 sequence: CASSPTSGVETQYF. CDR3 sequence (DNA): TGTGCCAGCAGCCCCACTTCAGGGGTAGAGACCCAGTACTTC.

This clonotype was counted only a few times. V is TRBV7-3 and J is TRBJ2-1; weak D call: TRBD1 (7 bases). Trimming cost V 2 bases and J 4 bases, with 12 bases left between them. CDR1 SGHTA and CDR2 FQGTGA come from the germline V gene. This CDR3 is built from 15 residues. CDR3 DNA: TGTGCCAGCAGCTTACGGGCGGGACAGTACAATGAGCAGTTCTTC. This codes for CASSLRAGQYNEQFF.

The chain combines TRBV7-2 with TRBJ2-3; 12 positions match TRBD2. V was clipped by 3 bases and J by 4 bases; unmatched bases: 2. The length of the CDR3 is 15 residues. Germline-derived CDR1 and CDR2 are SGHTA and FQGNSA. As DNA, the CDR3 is TGTGCCAGCAGCTTTCCTAGCGGGGGGGCAGATACGCAGTATTTT. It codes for CASSFPSGGADTQYF.

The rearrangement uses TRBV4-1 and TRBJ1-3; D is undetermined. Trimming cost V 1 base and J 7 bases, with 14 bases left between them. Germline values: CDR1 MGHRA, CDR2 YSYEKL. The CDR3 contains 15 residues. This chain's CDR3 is CASSQAPGFGNTIYF. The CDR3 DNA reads TGCGCCAGCAGCCAAGCCCCCGGTTTTGGGAACACCATATATTTT.

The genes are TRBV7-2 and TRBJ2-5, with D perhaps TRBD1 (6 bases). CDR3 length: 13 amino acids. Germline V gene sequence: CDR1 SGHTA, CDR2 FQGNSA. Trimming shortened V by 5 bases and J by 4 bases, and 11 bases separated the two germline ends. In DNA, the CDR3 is TGTGCCAGCAGCATTGGGGGCCCAGAGACCCAGTACTTC. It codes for CASSIGGPETQYF.

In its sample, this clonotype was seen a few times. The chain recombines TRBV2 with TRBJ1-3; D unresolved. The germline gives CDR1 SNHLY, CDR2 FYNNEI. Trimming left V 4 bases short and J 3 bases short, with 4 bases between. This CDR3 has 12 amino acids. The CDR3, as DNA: TGTGCCAGCAGTGGGGGTGGAAACACCATATATTTT. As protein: CASSGGGNTIYF.

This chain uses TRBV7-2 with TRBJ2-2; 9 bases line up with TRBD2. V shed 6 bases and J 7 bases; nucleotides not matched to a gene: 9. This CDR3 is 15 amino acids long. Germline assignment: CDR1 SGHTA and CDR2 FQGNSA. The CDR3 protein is CASSLGQRGVGELFF. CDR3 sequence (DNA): TGTGCCAGCAGTTTGGGGCAGCGGGGGGTCGGGGAGCTGTTTTTT.

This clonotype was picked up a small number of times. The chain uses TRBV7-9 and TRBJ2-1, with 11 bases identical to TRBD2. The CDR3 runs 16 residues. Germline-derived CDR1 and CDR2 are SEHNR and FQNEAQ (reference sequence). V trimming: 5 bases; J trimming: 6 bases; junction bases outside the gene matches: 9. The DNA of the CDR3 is TGTGCCAGCAGCCTTAGCGGGGGGGGACGGTTCAATGAGCAGTTCTTC. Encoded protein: CASSLSGGGRFNEQFF.